This TCR beta chain was retrieved from a study of CD8 T cells in ankylosing spondylitis. Trimming removed 4 bases at V and 6 bases at J, with 18 bases between. The CDR3 sequence is 14 residues long. Germline V gene sequence: CDR1 SQVTM, CDR2 ANQGSEA. For TCR beta, libraries came from quantitative 5'-RACE with molecular barcodes. TCRdb re-called the 5' RACE reads through MiXCR, storing one row per CDR3 protein. Of approximately 140,000 distinct CDR3 sequences in the sample, roughly 7.7% were seen once. The sample holds many counts of this clonotype. The sequence came from a male donor with ankylosing spondylitis. The sequencing sample was made of synovial fluid, either unsorted or a sorted T cell fraction (not recorded which). The rearrangement uses TRBV29-1 and TRBJ1-2; the D is unclear. The CDR3 reads CSVVPGGQQNGYTF. The CDR3 nucleotides are TGCAGCGTTGTTCCAGGTGGGCAACAGAATGGCTACACCTTC.